Presented here are 4 T cell receptor beta chains from one specimen sequenced in a study of beta chain features in type 1 diabetes. Investigators reverse transcribed all isolated RNA, so they sequenced expressed TCRB transcripts. The table came from immunoSEQ multiplex PCR; TCRdb's copy has only in-frame clones and leaves some out. The data show under 350,000 clones, under 8.5% seen once. The sequenced material came from central memory CD4+ T cells from blood. Receptor source: a woman aged 18-30 years in good health.

This clone was found a few times. The chain recombines TRBV7-3 with TRBJ2-1; D is perhaps TRBD2 (6 bases). V was trimmed by 5 bases and J by 4 bases, leaving 15 bases between them. The CDR3 extends over 15 amino acids. The germline V gene has CDR1 SGHTA and CDR2 FQGTGA. The CDR3 sequence is CASSPGLAAYNEQFF. The CDR3 DNA reads as TGTGCCAGCAGCCCTGGGTTAGCGGCATACAATGAGCAGTTCTTC.

V is TRBV28 and J is TRBJ1-5; D gene unclear. Deletions cut 6 bases from V and 5 bases from J, with 8 bases between. Germline values: CDR1 MDHEN, CDR2 SYDVKM. The CDR3 has 12 residues. The CDR3 nucleotides are TGTGCCAGCAGCCCAATCCATCAGCCCCAGCATTTT. Its protein is CASSPIHQPQHF.

This clone was detected ten times or more. The rearrangement uses TRBV7-9 and TRBJ2-1; D call uncertain. The CDR3 covers 14 residues. Looked up from germline, CDR1 is SEHNR and CDR2 is FQNEAQ (reference sequence). The ends were cut back, 2 bases at V and 5 bases at J, with 10 bases in the middle. The CDR3 bases are TGTGCCAGCAGCTTAAAGGGCCAGAACAATGAGCAGTTCTTC. This gives the protein CASSLKGQNNEQFF.

The chain employs TRBV2 and TRBJ2-5; D call uncertain. The germline V gene has CDR1 SNHLY and CDR2 FYNNEI. The V end was cut by 7 bases, the J end by 5 bases, with 14 bases between. The CDR3 spans 13 residues. CDR3 sequence reads: CASNWDARETQYF. As DNA, the CDR3 is TGTGCCAGCAACTGGGATGCGCGGGAGACCCAGTACTTC.